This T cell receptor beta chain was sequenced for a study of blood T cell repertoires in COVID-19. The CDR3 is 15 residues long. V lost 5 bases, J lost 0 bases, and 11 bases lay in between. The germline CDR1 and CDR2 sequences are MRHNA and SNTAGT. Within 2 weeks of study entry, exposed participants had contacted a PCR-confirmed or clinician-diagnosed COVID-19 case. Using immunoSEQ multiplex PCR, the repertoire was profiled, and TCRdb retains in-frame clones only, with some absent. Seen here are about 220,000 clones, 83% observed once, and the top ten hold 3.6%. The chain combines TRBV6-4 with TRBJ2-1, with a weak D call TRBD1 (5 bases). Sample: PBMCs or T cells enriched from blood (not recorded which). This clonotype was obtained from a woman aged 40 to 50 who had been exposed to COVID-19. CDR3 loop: CASSFRQTSYNEQFF. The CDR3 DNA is TGTGCCAGCAGTTTCCGACAGACCTCCTACAATGAGCAGTTCTTC.